This TCR beta chain is drawn from a study of Ad26.COV2.S vaccination and SARS-CoV-2 variants. Study-level background: The donor belonged to the COV1001 Ad26.COV2.S trial arm. Recipients of Ad26.COV2.S got it intramuscularly, once or twice 56 days apart. Whole-study findings and limits: Participants in the vaccine arm had higher spike-specific TCR breadth; placebo recipients had lower.

Points on this clone: Its antigen is not known.

Germline assignment: CDR1 MNHEY and CDR2 SVGEGT. V lost 0 bases, J lost 6 bases, and 6 bases lay in between. This CDR3 is 13 amino acids long. TCRdb's table, derived via immunoSEQ multiplex PCR, lists solely in-frame clones and lacks some. The sample holds hundreds of thousands of clones; roughly nine tenths are singletons and the top ten take just over 2.5%. Treatment denoted: some 20 received Ad26.COV2.S at low or high dose, single or two shots; about 5 received placebo; per-sample allocation not given. On day 63 after the first injection, vaccine and placebo recipients gave samples. In the vaccine, an Ad26 vector expressed the SARS-CoV-2 spike of the Wuhan strain.

J is TRBJ1-5 and V is TRBV6-2 or TRBV6-3, with unresolved D. The receptor comes from a person aged 18-65 years who received the Ad26.COV2.S COVID-19 vaccine or a placebo. Sequencing used peripheral blood, obtained in a trial of Ad26.COV2.S vaccine versus placebo. The CDR3 spells CASSYSDRQPQHF. CDR3 bases: TGTGCCAGCAGTTACTCGGACCGTCAGCCCCAGCATTTT.